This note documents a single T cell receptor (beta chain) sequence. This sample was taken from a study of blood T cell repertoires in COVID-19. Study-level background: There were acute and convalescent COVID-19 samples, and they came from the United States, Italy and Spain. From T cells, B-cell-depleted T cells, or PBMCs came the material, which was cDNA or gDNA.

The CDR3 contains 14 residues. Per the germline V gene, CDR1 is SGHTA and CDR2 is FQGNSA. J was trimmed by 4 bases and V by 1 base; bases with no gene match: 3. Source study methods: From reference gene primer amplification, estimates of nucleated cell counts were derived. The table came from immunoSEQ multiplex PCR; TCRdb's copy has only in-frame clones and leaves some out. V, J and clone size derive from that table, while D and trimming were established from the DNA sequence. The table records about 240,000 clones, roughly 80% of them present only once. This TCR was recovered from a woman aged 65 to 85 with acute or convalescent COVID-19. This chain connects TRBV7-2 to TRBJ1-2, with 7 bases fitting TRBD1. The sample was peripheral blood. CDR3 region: CASSLGGQTYGYTF. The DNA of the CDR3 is TGTGCCAGCAGCTTAGGGGGACAGACCTATGGCTACACCTTC.